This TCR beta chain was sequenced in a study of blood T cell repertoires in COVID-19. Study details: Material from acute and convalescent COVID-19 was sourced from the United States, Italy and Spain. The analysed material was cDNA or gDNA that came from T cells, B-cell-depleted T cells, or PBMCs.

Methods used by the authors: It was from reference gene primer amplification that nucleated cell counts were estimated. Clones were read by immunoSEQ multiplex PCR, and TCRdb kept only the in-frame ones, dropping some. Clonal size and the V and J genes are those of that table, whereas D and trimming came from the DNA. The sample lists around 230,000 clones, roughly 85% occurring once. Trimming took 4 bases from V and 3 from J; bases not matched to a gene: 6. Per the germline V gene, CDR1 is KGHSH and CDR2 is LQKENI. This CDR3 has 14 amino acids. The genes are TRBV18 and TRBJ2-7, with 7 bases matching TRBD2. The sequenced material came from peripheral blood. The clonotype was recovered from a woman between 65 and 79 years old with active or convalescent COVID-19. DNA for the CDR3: TGTGCCAGCTCACGGGACGGGAGGTACTACGAGCAGTACTTC. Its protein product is CASSRDGRYYEQYF.